These 22 T cell receptor beta chains share one sample of origin, sequenced in a study of T-cell memory formation after mild COVID-19 (dated by TCRdb to the early 2020s). Libraries were constructed by 5' RACE. Sequencing relied on an Illumina NovaSeq 6000. Using fastp trimming at Q25 and MiXCR clonotype assembly, TCRdb reanalyzed the public sequencing data and kept in-frame beta chains. Each entry is one CDR3 protein sequence, shown with its most common DNA and genes. A total of 250,000 to 350,000 distinct CDR3 sequences appear in this sample, just under 20% of them only once. Roughly 20% of the sample belongs to the ten largest clones. The sample comprised PBMCs or a T cell subset sorted from them (not recorded which). Receptors originate from a man between 18 and 35 years old who had mild COVID-19 (a few samples of this study predate the infection). The sample titles of this study are shuffled in the database, so cell type and time point are left out; the donor was told from shared clones.

There are a few counts of this clonotype. This chain connects TRBV20-1 to TRBJ1-3, with 10 bases lining up with TRBD1. The CDR3 covers 15 residues. J gave up 7 bases and V 0 bases, and 6 bases lay outside the gene matches. Germline V CDR1 and CDR2: DFQATT, SNEGSKA (reference sequence). The CDR3 is CSARDSRTGGNTIYF. CDR3 DNA: TGCAGTGCTAGAGATTCCCGGACAGGGGGGAACACCATATATTTT.

This clonotype was seen a few times. The chain uses TRBV7-2 and TRBJ1-1, with TRBD1 as a possible D gene (5 bases). The CDR3 sequence is 15 residues long. Trimming took off 5 bases at V and 4 bases at J, with 17 bases between the two ends. CDR1 is SGHTA, CDR2 FQGNSA, per germline. CDR3 DNA sequence: TGTGCCAGCAGCCACCATCAGGGAATTGGCACTGAAGCTTTCTTT. Translated, it gives CASSHHQGIGTEAFF.

On this clonotype itself: One junction end does not reproduce the germline sequence, and a read error may be involved. The chain is built from TRBV7-7 and TRBJ2-3; 11 bases align to TRBD2. The CDR3 has 15 residues. The germline gives CDR1 SSHAT, CDR2 FNYEAQ (reference sequence). CDR3 region: CASSLVAGGANTQYF. CDR3 coding DNA: TGTGCTAGCAGCTTAGTAGCGGGGGGGGCAAATACGCAGTATTTT.

This clonotype has a handful of counts. This rearrangement joins TRBV3-1 to TRBJ2-1; 9 bases align to TRBD2. CDR3 length: 19 amino acids. V lost 1 base and J lost 6; bases outside the gene matches: 16. Germline lookup yields CDR1 LGHDT and CDR2 YNNKEL (reference sequence). CDR3 residues: CASSQVTSGLSRILNEQFF. The CDR3 nucleotides are TGTGCCAGCAGCCAAGTCACTAGCGGGCTTTCCCGAATTCTCAATGAGCAGTTCTTC.

The chain carries TRBV27 and TRBJ1-1; D is ambiguous. The germline V gene encodes CDR1 MNHEY and CDR2 SMNVEV (reference sequence). This CDR3 spans 16 amino acids. The V end lost 2 bases, the J end lost 5 bases, and 18 bases lay between the germline ends. CDR3 DNA: TGTGCCAGCAGTTTAAAGGGAACGATCCTAGGGACTGAAGCTTTCTTT. As protein: CASSLKGTILGTEAFF.

The chain has TRBV5-4 and TRBJ2-3; no reliable D call. The length of the CDR3 is 11 residues. V gave up 6 bases and J gave up 5 bases, with 7 bases separating them. Germline CDR1 SGHNT, CDR2 YYREEE (reference sequence). CDR3 nucleotides: TGTGCCAGCACCTCAAGAGATACGCAGTATTTT. This gives the protein CASTSRDTQYF.

This clonotype was detected once. The chain joins TRBV12-3 or TRBV12-4 to TRBJ2-7; 9 nucleotides agree with TRBD1. This CDR3 is 15 amino acids long. The ends lost 8 bases at V and 0 bases at J; junction bases unmatched: 8. CDR3 sequence reads: CASADRGTLSYEQYF. The DNA of the CDR3 is TGTGCCAGCGCGGACAGGGGAACCCTCTCCTACGAGCAGTACTTC.

This clonotype was observed a handful of times. The gene calls are TRBV7-2 and TRBJ2-3, with D hard to call. Trimming removed 3 bases at V and 4 bases at J, with 8 bases between. Germline CDR1 and CDR2: SGHTA and FQGNSA. The CDR3 extends over 13 amino acids. As DNA, the CDR3 is TGTGCCAGCAGCTTTTATTCATCAGATACGCAGTATTTT. Translating it yields CASSFYSSDTQYF.

This clonotype has just a few counts. This chain connects TRBV6-5 to TRBJ1-2, with a possible D match to TRBD1 (5 bases). Per germline, CDR1 MNHEY and CDR2 SVGAGI. The CDR3 extends over 15 amino acids. The V and J ends lost 2 bases and 3 bases respectively, with 13 bases between them. The CDR3, as DNA: TGTGCCAGCAGTTACGGGGCCAGGGACGACTATGGCTACACCTTC. Translation gives CASSYGARDDYGYTF.

In its sample, this clonotype was seen a few times. The V call is TRBV12-3 or TRBV12-4, the J call TRBJ2-3; 9 nucleotides agree with TRBD1. J was trimmed by 4 bases and V by 6 bases; bases with no gene match: 8. CDR3 length: 15 amino acids. CDR3 DNA: TGTGCCAGCAGCCCGGACAGGGGCACCTCAGATACGCAGTATTTT. It is translated as CASSPDRGTSDTQYF.

The chain carries TRBV2 and TRBJ2-7; D is ambiguous. CDR1 and CDR2 from the germline V gene are SNHLY and FYNNEI. V was pared by 7 bases and J by 1 base, with 11 bases between. The CDR3 totals 13 residues. The CDR3 nucleotides read TGTGCCAGCAATTTTTTCGGTTCCTACGAGCAGTACTTC. It is translated as CASNFFGSYEQYF.

The rearrangement links TRBV2 to TRBJ1-2; D remains ambiguous. The V gene's germline CDR1 is SNHLY and CDR2 FYNNEI. Trimming took 3 bases from V and 8 from J, leaving 7 bases between them. The CDR3 totals 11 residues. CDR3 residues: CASSDWAGYTF. The CDR3, as DNA: TGTGCCAGCAGTGATTGGGCAGGCTACACCTTC.

This clonotype has just a few counts. The chain combines TRBV29-1 with TRBJ1-2; no reliable D call. The germline V gene has CDR1 SQVTM and CDR2 ANQGSEA. The CDR3 is 13 amino acids. V lost 6 bases, J lost 2 bases, and 13 bases lay in between. CDR3 nucleotides: TGCAGCGTGCCATACGGTAGGAACTATGGCTACACCTTC. Translating gives CSVPYGRNYGYTF.

The chain recombines TRBV7-2 with TRBJ2-7, with 7 bases matching TRBD1. V lost 5 bases, J lost 2 bases, and 6 bases stayed unmatched. CDR3 length: 14 residues. Germline CDR1 SGHTA, CDR2 FQGNSA. In DNA form, the CDR3 reads TGTGCCAGCAGCGACCGGGACAGAGCCTACGAGCAGTACTTC. This codes for CASSDRDRAYEQYF. Drawing the rest from reference TRBV7-2 and TRBJ2-7, the complete variable domain is GAGVSQSPSNKVTEKGKDVELRCDPISGHTALYWYRQSLGQGLEFLIYFQGNSAPDKSGLPSDRFSAERTGGSVSTLTIQRTQQEDSAVYLCASSDRDRAYEQYFGPGTRLTVT.

This CDR3 is CASSSSGTGDEAFF. CDR3 in DNA: TGCGCCAGCAGCTCATCCGGGACAGGGGATGAAGCTTTCTTT. The chain combines TRBV5-1 with TRBJ1-1; 10 bases match TRBD1. Germline values: CDR1 SGHRS, CDR2 YFSETQ. The length of the CDR3 is 14 residues. The J segment lost 7 bases and the V segment lost 3 bases, leaving 6 bases of the junction unmatched.

The J gene is TRBJ1-5, the V gene TRBV6-1; TRBD1 matches at 7 bases. The CDR3 length is 14 residues. V lost 4 bases and J lost 4; bases outside the gene matches: 4. Germline values: CDR1 MNHNS, CDR2 SASEGT. The DNA of the CDR3 is TGTGCCAGCAGTGGCGGGACAGTTAATCAGCCCCAGCATTTT. This codes for CASSGGTVNQPQHF.

This clonotype was found a few times. The chain has TRBV7-2 and TRBJ2-5; tentatively, D is TRBD2 (6 bases). Germline V gene data show CDR1 as SGHTA and CDR2 as FQGNSA. The V gene lost 1 base and the J gene lost 7 bases, with 19 bases spanning the gap. The CDR3 has 16 residues. Written as DNA, the CDR3 is TGTGCCAGCAGCTTAGTCATCTCCACCCTGGGGGGGACCCAGTACTTC. Translation gives CASSLVISTLGGTQYF.

V usage is TRBV7-2 and J usage is TRBJ2-5, with TRBD2 identical over 11 bases. There are 14 residues in the CDR3. V lost 5 bases to trimming and J lost 5 bases; unmatched junction nucleotides: 4. Germline V CDR1 and CDR2: SGHTA, FQGNSA. CDR3: CASSRASGGETQYF. CDR3 in DNA: TGTGCCAGCAGCCGGGCTAGCGGGGGGGAGACCCAGTACTTC.

This clonotype has ten or more counts. V gene TRBV27 combines with J gene TRBJ2-5; 9 bases line up with TRBD2. From germline, CDR1 is MNHEY and CDR2 SMNVEV (reference sequence). CDR3 size: 16 residues. The V gene end was trimmed by 5 bases and the J gene end by 5 bases; junction bases not matched to a gene: 12. The CDR3 reads CASSPRSGGRRETQYF. DNA for the CDR3: TGTGCCAGCAGTCCTCGTAGCGGGGGCCGAAGGGAGACCCAGTACTTC.

This clonotype was recorded a few times. V usage is TRBV24-1 and J usage is TRBJ2-1; 9 bases are a match to TRBD2. The CDR3 loop spans 16 amino acids. Trimming at V came to 4 bases and at J to 7 bases, leaving 10 bases not matched to a gene. Germline V gene lookup returns CDR1 KGHDR and CDR2 SFDVKD. CDR3 sequence (DNA): TGTGCCACCAGTGACTCGCGGGGGGGCCTGGTTAATGAGCAGTTCTTC. Encoded protein: CATSDSRGGLVNEQFF.

This clonotype was seen ten or more times. This chain links TRBV5-1 with TRBJ2-3; D tentatively reads TRBD1 or TRBD2 (6 bases each). Trimming stripped 3 bases from V and 0 bases from J, with 8 bases between. CDR1 SGHRS and CDR2 YFSETQ come from the germline V gene. CDR3 size: 14 residues. Here the CDR3 reads CASSSGASTDTQYF. The CDR3 DNA reads as TGCGCCAGCAGCTCGGGGGCCAGCACAGATACGCAGTATTTT.

The chain carries TRBV27 and TRBJ2-5, with D perhaps TRBD2 (6 bases). CDR1 is MNHEY and CDR2 is SMNVEV in the germline V gene (reference sequence). The CDR3 is 14 residues long. V was shortened by 0 bases and J by 5 bases, with 10 bases between the two germline ends. CDR3 protein: CASSLSSGGETQYF. The CDR3 DNA reads as TGTGCCAGCAGTTTATCTAGCGGAGGGGAGACCCAGTACTTC.